Listed below are T cell receptor beta chains from one sample, sequenced in a study of T cells in Graves' hyperthyroidism and ophthalmopathy. TCRdb called the multiplex PCR reads again in MiXCR, with one record for every CDR3 protein. There are roughly 750,000 distinct CDR3 sequences in the sample; approximately 16% occur only once, and under 10% lies in the top ten. The specimen sequenced was blood. Every receptor here comes from a man aged 18 to 29 with Graves' hyperthyroidism. Both conserved end residues are part of each CDR3. Each record gives: J gene, V gene, D gene, clone size, CDR3 DNA, CDR3 protein. A D gene is named only where the DNA matches it firmly. The size field is filled for only some rows; it gives once, few, many or a size class.

j_call: TRBJ2-5; v_call: TRBV12-3/TRBV12-4; d_call: .; clone_size: many; cdr3_nt: TGTGCCAGCACCACTCGGGGGCTTGGAGAGACCCAGTACTTC; cdr3_aa: CASTTRGLGETQYF
j_call: TRBJ1-2; v_call: TRBV6-1; d_call: .; clone_size: many; cdr3_nt: TGTGCCAGCACCGAGCGCCGGGGCAGTGGCTACACCTTC; cdr3_aa: CASTERRGSGYTF
j_call: TRBJ1-3; v_call: TRBV5-5; d_call: .; clone_size: few; cdr3_nt: TGTGCCAGCAGCTGGGGACAATACTCTGGAAACACCATATATTTT; cdr3_aa: CASSWGQYSGNTIYF
j_call: TRBJ2-2; v_call: TRBV6-5; d_call: .; clone_size: few; cdr3_nt: TGTGCCAGCAGTTACTCGACATTCGGGACGGGCCGGAGGAACACCGGGGAGCTGTTTTTT; cdr3_aa: CASSYSTFGTGRRNTGELFF
j_call: TRBJ2-7; v_call: TRBV7-6; d_call: .; clone_size: .; cdr3_nt: TGTGCCAGCAGCGTGGCAGGGAAAGCCTACGAGCAGTACTTC; cdr3_aa: CASSVAGKAYEQYF
j_call: TRBJ2-7; v_call: TRBV20-1; d_call: .; clone_size: few; cdr3_nt: TGCAGTGCTAGTGCGGGCCTATCCTACGAGCAGTACTTC; cdr3_aa: CSASAGLSYEQYF
j_call: TRBJ2-1; v_call: TRBV5-8; d_call: .; clone_size: many; cdr3_nt: TGTGCCAGCAGCTATGACAGTGAGCAGTTCTTC; cdr3_aa: CASSYDSEQFF
j_call: TRBJ2-7; v_call: TRBV7-9; d_call: .; clone_size: few; cdr3_nt: TGTGCCAGCAGCCCCACACCGGGGGATTCCCTAGGGTACGAGCAGTACTTC; cdr3_aa: CASSPTPGDSLGYEQYF
j_call: TRBJ1-1; v_call: TRBV27; d_call: .; clone_size: few; cdr3_nt: TGTGCCAGCAGTTTAATGGGGGGCAACACTGAAGCTTTCTTT; cdr3_aa: CASSLMGGNTEAFF
j_call: TRBJ2-1; v_call: TRBV27; d_call: .; clone_size: many; cdr3_nt: TGTGCCAGCAGTCCCGAGGGCGGCAGGTCCTCCTACAATGAGCAGTTCTTC; cdr3_aa: CASSPEGGRSSYNEQFF
j_call: TRBJ1-2; v_call: TRBV24-1; d_call: .; clone_size: many; cdr3_nt: TGTGCCACCAGTGAACAGGGCTACTATGGCTACACCTTC; cdr3_aa: CATSEQGYYGYTF
j_call: TRBJ1-1; v_call: TRBV30; d_call: .; clone_size: many; cdr3_nt: TGTGCCTGGACCCCCCGGTGGCTGTATGACACTGAAGCTTTCTTT; cdr3_aa: CAWTPRWLYDTEAFF
j_call: TRBJ2-4; v_call: TRBV18; d_call: .; clone_size: .; cdr3_nt: TGTGCCAGCTCGCGCCGGGGGGCAGGGGAAAACATTCAGTACTTC; cdr3_aa: CASSRRGAGENIQYF
j_call: TRBJ2-3; v_call: TRBV28; d_call: .; clone_size: .; cdr3_nt: TGTGCCAGCAGTTACCTAGGGGCGCAGTATTTT; cdr3_aa: CASSYLGAQYF
j_call: TRBJ2-5; v_call: TRBV11-3; d_call: .; clone_size: many; cdr3_nt: TGTGCCAGCAGCTTAGAACAGCAAGAGACCCAGTACTTC; cdr3_aa: CASSLEQQETQYF